This note documents a single TCR beta chain sequence. This clonotype has a count of ten or more. No antigen is known for it. The record has no base qualities; no much larger clone is one base away. This entry comes from a study of prognosis after radiotherapy for stage I lung cancer (dated by TCRdb to about 2021). Regarding the study in general: Between early 2018 and early 2019, 15 to 20 stage I NSCLC patients were enrolled in Nanjing, China. The patients included fourteen who had newly diagnosed primary stage I lung tumors, along with roughly 5 others who had oligometastatic NSCLC after their primary tumor had been surgically resected. About 20% of the 19 patients developed distant metastases after SBRT, at a median of approximately 7 months; the other 15 showed no significant progression. Ages in the cohort of approximately 13 men and about 6 women ranged from roughly 53 to 84 years, with a median of 74. Every patient was regarded as medically inoperable, because of comorbidities in around eleven cases and refusal of surgery in 6 or 7 cases. No patient received concurrent therapy alongside SBRT. Squamous cell carcinoma histology was identified in several patients, and adenocarcinoma histology was identified in eleven to twelve patients. Peripheral blood TCR beta repertoires were profiled in stage I NSCLC patients before and after stereotactic body radiotherapy, and the repertoires were related to distant failure. A total of approximately 40 blood samples from 19 patients were sequenced, with one sample obtained before and one obtained after SBRT for each patient. Image-guided IMRT or VMAT was used to deliver SBRT in 3 to 5 fractions at a biologically effective dose of at least 100 Gy.

V is clipped by 3 bases and J by 5 bases, and the sequence between their germline boundaries is 10 bases long. The CDR3 sequence holds 14 residues, the cysteine and phenylalanine included. Here the CDR3 DNA is all that survives: 42 bases in frame from base 1. For CDR1 and CDR2, the germline V gene lists KGHSH and LQKENI. All patients had node-negative disease on CT and PET/CT, and none had a history of other malignancies or prior chemotherapy or radiotherapy. Around 6 milliliters of peripheral venous blood were drawn into EDTA tubes at each of two time points. Ficoll-Paque Plus density-gradient centrifugation was used to isolate PBMCs. Immediately after collection, samples were stored at -80 degrees C until analysis. Two rounds of multiplex PCR on genomic DNA were used to amplify the TCR beta CDR3 region. In the first round of PCR, primers specific to each TRBV and TRBJ gene were used, and the primer sequences are filed in Chinese patent CN105087789A. Universal primers were used in the second PCR round. The Roche High Pure PCR Template Preparation Kit was used to extract genomic DNA from frozen PBMCs. Libraries were sequenced paired-end with 151 bp reads on an Illumina HiSeq 3000. As for the authors' bioinformatics: CutAdapt was used to discard raw reads that did not contain the multiplex PCR primer sequences. High-quality paired reads were merged into contigs with PEAR. TRB V, D and J gene segments were assigned to each contig with MiXCR by alignment to reference sequences. CDR3 sequences were clustered by base quality and sequence similarity to remove sequencing errors. Shannon entropy normalized by the natural log of productive TCR sequence number was used as the measure of diversity. To get clonality, Shannon entropy was divided by the natural log of the number of unique clonotypes, and that result was subtracted from one. The Youden index of ROC curves was used to select progression-free survival cut-offs for repertoire metrics, and analyses were performed in R 3.5.3. The public reads were run again by TCRdb, first through fastp at Q25 and then through MiXCR, and only productive beta chains were kept. Rows are combined by CDR3 protein, so each entry shows the most common genes and DNA. Clone size and V and J calls follow TCRdb, not the original study. This sample gives about 16,000 distinct CDR3 sequences in total; 35% to 45% of them show up just once. 44% of the sample belongs to the ten largest clones.

General findings and caveats noted by the study authors: Tumor specificity of expanded TCR clones was not determined. Differences by metastasis status were reportedly seen in TRBV and TRBJ usage frequencies, involving two V genes at baseline and, after SBRT, eight to ten V genes and two J genes. The study was limited by the small cohort and short follow-up, and independent validation of the study findings is required. After SBRT, the count of unique TCR clones dropped from a median of around 9,300 beforehand to 6,500 to 7,500 afterward (Wilcoxon paired P=0.011). All reported P values were unadjusted for multiple comparisons. Post-SBRT Shannon entropy and its change from baseline were lower in patients who developed distant metastases; baseline Shannon entropy was not associated with metastases.

Here the sequenced sample was PBMCs, taken before or after stereotactic body radiation therapy (not recorded which). The sequence joins TRBV18 to TRBJ2-2; the D gene is not confidently resolved. The clonotype was recovered from a donor aged 50 or older with non-small cell lung cancer. The nucleotide sequence reads as follows: TGTGCCAGCTCACCCTTGGATGTAACCGGGGAGCTGTTTTTT. Translated, it gives CASSPLDVTGELFF.